Sequencing of this T cell receptor beta chain was carried out in a study of cytomegalovirus exposure and HLA in healthy donors. The V segment lost 5 bases and the J segment 7 bases; nucleotides outside the gene matches: 15. The CDR3 loop spans 16 amino acids. The germline gives CDR1 MGHDK, CDR2 SYGVNS. This clone was counted a few times. Its target is unknown. In the PCR, 60 Vbeta and 13 Jbeta primers were used. Produced via immunoSEQ multiplex PCR; TCRdb's table is partial and in-frame only. The sample has about 160,000 clones; roughly 80% are singletons. Study results and limitations: A missense DCLRE1C variant was associated with V- and J-gene trimming of TCR beta chains in a later analysis, and an independent cohort replicated the association. TCR association rates varied by HLA locus in a later analysis, with DRB1 highest and HLA-C lowest.

The specimen sequenced was PBMCs. The chain links TRBV25-1 to TRBJ2-3, with 7 bases aligning to TRBD1. This receptor was identified in a man aged 50-60 years in good health and CMV-seropositive. The CDR3 here is CASSRRQGFAGNTQYF. CDR3 bases: TGTGCCAGCAGTAGACGACAGGGTTTCGCGGGCAATACGCAGTATTTT.